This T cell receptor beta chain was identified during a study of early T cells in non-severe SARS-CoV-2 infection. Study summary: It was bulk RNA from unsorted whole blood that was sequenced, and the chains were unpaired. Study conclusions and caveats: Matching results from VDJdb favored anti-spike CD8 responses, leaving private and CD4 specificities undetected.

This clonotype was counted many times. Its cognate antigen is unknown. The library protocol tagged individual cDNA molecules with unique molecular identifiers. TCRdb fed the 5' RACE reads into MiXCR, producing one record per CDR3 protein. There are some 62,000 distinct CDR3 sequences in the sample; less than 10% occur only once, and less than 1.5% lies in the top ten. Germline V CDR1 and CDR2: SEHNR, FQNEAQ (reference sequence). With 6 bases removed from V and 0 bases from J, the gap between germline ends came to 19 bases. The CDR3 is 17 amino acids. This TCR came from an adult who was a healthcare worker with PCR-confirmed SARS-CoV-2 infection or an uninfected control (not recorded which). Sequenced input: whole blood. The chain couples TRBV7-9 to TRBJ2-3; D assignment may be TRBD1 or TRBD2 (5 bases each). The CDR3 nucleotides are TGTGCCAGCAGGCCCCCGGGACGGTGGACTAGCACAGATACGCAGTATTTT. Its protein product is CASRPPGRWTSTDTQYF.